These 27 T cell receptor beta chains came from one sample sequenced in a study of blood T cells in healthy people across ages. Primed by a sample-barcoded 5' primer and a J-beta primer mix, a second PCR proceeded for roughly 7 to 12 cycles. TCRdb called the 5' RACE reads again in MiXCR, with one record for every CDR3 protein. The top ten hold roughly a sixth of the sample, which has roughly 900,000 distinct CDR3 sequences, under 35% seen once. The sample was blood. The receptors originated from a woman older than 75 in good health.

This clonotype was counted at least ten times. The rearrangement links TRBV7-2 to TRBJ1-2, with a tentative D call TRBD1 (5 bases). Trimming removed 5 bases at V and 4 bases at J, with 14 bases between. The CDR3 runs 14 residues. Per germline, CDR1 SGHTA and CDR2 FQGNSA. This chain's CDR3 is CASSARQGPYGYTF. CDR3 nucleotide sequence: TGTGCCAGCAGCGCCAGGCAGGGCCCCTATGGCTACACCTTC.

This clonotype has a count of ten or more. The chain recombines TRBV7-6 with TRBJ1-2, with D hard to call. Deletions cut 3 bases from V and 3 bases from J, with 11 bases between. Germline assignment: CDR1 SGHVS and CDR2 FNYEAQ. The CDR3 totals 14 residues. The CDR3 region has the DNA TGTGCCAGCAGCTTGCTACCAGGTGACTATGGCTACACCTTC. It specifies CASSLLPGDYGYTF.

This clonotype has at least ten counts. J is TRBJ2-5 and V is TRBV7-2; D gene unclear. The CDR3 extends over 15 amino acids. With 0 bases removed from V and 1 base from J, the gap between germline ends came to 9 bases. The germline V gene encodes CDR1 SGHTA and CDR2 FQGNSA. CDR3 residues: CASSLAFQSQETQYF. The CDR3 coding sequence is TGTGCCAGCAGCTTAGCGTTTCAAAGCCAAGAGACCCAGTACTTC.

This clonotype was detected ten times or more. The rearrangement uses TRBV12-3 or TRBV12-4 and TRBJ2-3; D is uncertain. CDR3 size: 16 residues. V lost 2 bases and J 6 bases, leaving 18 bases between the germline ends. The CDR3 loop is CASSLRVPAEHDTQYF. The CDR3 DNA sequence: TGTGCCAGCAGTTTAAGAGTGCCGGCAGAGCATGATACGCAGTATTTT.

The V call is TRBV2, the J call TRBJ2-2; perhaps TRBD2 as D (5 bases). This CDR3 contains 14 residues. V lost 2 bases, J lost 5 bases, and 9 bases lay in between. Germline V CDR1 and CDR2: SNHLY, FYNNEI. CDR3 in DNA: TGTGCCAGCAGTGAATTGTCGGGGACCGGGGAGCTGTTTTTT. It codes for CASSELSGTGELFF.

Of note for this clonotype: A junction boundary mismatches the germline segment, possibly from a read error. The chain uses TRBV7-2 and TRBJ2-1; possible D gene TRBD2, 7 bases. This CDR3 has 14 amino acids. Per germline, CDR1 SGHTA and CDR2 FQGNSA. CDR3 in amino acids: CASSRLIGGAEPFF. The CDR3 DNA is TGTGCCAGCAGCCGCTTGATAGGGGGGGCCGAGCCGTTCTTC.

This clonotype was seen at least ten times. The chain couples TRBV7-9 to TRBJ2-7, with TRBD1 identical over 7 bases. The CDR3 is 14 residues long. V shed 6 bases and J 2 bases; nucleotides not matched to a gene: 7. CDR1 and CDR2 from the germline V gene are SEHNR and FQNEAQ (reference sequence). The CDR3 coding sequence is TGTGCCAGCAGTTTGGGGGACAGTACCTACGAGCAGTACTTC. Protein: CASSLGDSTYEQYF.

In this sample, this clonotype turned up many times. The V call is TRBV7-2, the J call TRBJ1-1; unclear D gene. Germline CDR1 is SGHTA and CDR2 is FQGNSA. The CDR3 is 12 residues long. V was shortened by 6 bases and J by 6 bases, with 11 bases between the two germline ends. CDR3 coding DNA: TGTGCCAGCAGTGGAGGTCCTTCTGAAGCTTTCTTT. Its translation is CASSGGPSEAFF. Full variable domain (missing parts from reference TRBV7-2 and TRBJ1-1): GAGVSQSPSNKVTEKGKDVELRCDPISGHTALYWYRQSLGQGLEFLIYFQGNSAPDKSGLPSDRFSAERTGGSVSTLTIQRTQQEDSAVYLCASSGGPSEAFFGQGTRLTVV.

Details on this clonotype: This may come from a read error, since a much larger clone is one base off. Here the CDR3 reads CASSYSNTGAFF. Written as DNA, the CDR3 is TGTGCCAGCAGCTATTCTAACACTGGAGCTTTCTTT. This rearrangement joins TRBV12-3 or TRBV12-4 to TRBJ1-1; D unclear. This CDR3 region has 12 residues.

In this sample, this clonotype turned up a few times. The V gene is TRBV7-8, the J gene TRBJ2-7, with 10 bases lining up with TRBD1. Germline-derived CDR1 and CDR2 are SGHVS and FQNEAQ. The CDR3 consists of 16 residues. The junction had 8 bases not matched to a gene; V was cut back by 5 bases and J by 1 base. CDR3 in amino acids: CASSPLGQGVSYEQYF. CDR3 sequence (DNA): TGTGCCAGCAGCCCGCTCGGACAGGGGGTTTCCTACGAGCAGTACTTC.

J is TRBJ2-4 and V is TRBV14; 7 bases line up with TRBD2. Germline V gene lookup returns CDR1 SGHDN and CDR2 FVKESK. The ends lost 4 bases at V and 3 bases at J; junction bases unmatched: 6. The CDR3 runs 15 residues. The CDR3 sequence: CASSPVPGGKNIQYF. CDR3 nucleotides: TGTGCCAGCAGCCCCGTTCCGGGGGGCAAAAACATTCAGTACTTC.

The gene calls are TRBV6-5 and TRBJ2-7; perhaps TRBD1 as D (5 bases). Germline CDR1 and CDR2: MNHEY and SVGAGI. V was trimmed by 5 bases and J by 0 bases, leaving 17 bases between them. CDR3 size: 16 residues. The CDR3 spells CASSPCRQTSSYEQYF. CDR3 bases: TGTGCCAGCAGTCCATGCAGACAGACAAGCTCCTACGAGCAGTACTTC.

The V call is TRBV3-1, the J call TRBJ1-3, with a possible D match to TRBD1 (5 bases). The germline CDR1 and CDR2 sequences are LGHDT and YNNKEL (reference sequence). V lost 1 base, J lost 9 bases, and 10 bases lay in between. The CDR3 runs to 13 residues. The CDR3 protein is CASSQALGPTIYF. As DNA, the CDR3 is TGTGCCAGCAGCCAAGCTCTGGGGCCCACCATATATTTT.

The sample holds many counts of this clonotype. This chain uses TRBV7-9 with TRBJ1-2, with D unclear. The V gene's germline CDR1 is SEHNR and CDR2 FQNEAQ (reference sequence). The CDR3 covers 13 residues. The V gene lost 1 base and the J gene lost 7 bases, with 10 bases spanning the gap. Here the CDR3 reads CASSLGGKLGYTF. For the CDR3, the DNA is TGTGCCAGCAGCTTAGGAGGGAAACTTGGCTACACCTTC.

There are a few counts of this clonotype. The J gene is TRBJ2-1, the V gene TRBV18; 11 bases match TRBD2. The trim removed 0 bases at V and 10 bases at J, leaving 5 bases unmatched. Germline V gene sequence: CDR1 KGHSH, CDR2 LQKENI. The CDR3 has 15 amino acids. CDR3 sequence: CASSPPTSGGGEQFF. CDR3 in DNA: TGTGCCAGCTCACCACCAACTAGCGGGGGAGGAGAGCAGTTCTTC.

V is TRBV18 and J is TRBJ2-1; the match to TRBD2 covers 14 bases. Germline V CDR1 and CDR2: KGHSH, LQKENI. The trim removed 5 bases at V and 7 bases at J, leaving 7 bases unmatched. This CDR3 is 16 amino acids long. The CDR3 DNA reads as TGTGCCAGCTCATCGGGACTAGCGGGGGCCGGGAATGAGCAGTTCTTC. This translates into CASSSGLAGAGNEQFF.

In this sample, this clonotype turned up many times. The CDR3 spells CASSARQGGVNEQFF. The CDR3 DNA reads as TGTGCCAGCAGCGCCCGACAGGGAGGTGTGAATGAGCAGTTCTTC. The chain uses TRBV3-1 and TRBJ2-1; tentatively, D is TRBD1 (7 bases). Germline V CDR1 and CDR2: LGHDT, YNNKEL (reference sequence). The CDR3 has 15 amino acids. V shed 5 bases and J shed 7 bases, with 18 bases lying between them.

The chain has TRBV4-2 and TRBJ2-3; 10 positions agree with TRBD2. The germline gives CDR1 LGHNA, CDR2 YNFKEQ. Trimming cost V 1 base and J 4 bases; bases outside gene matches: 8. The CDR3 runs 17 residues. The CDR3 reads CASSQGRTSGEADTQYF. Written as DNA, the CDR3 is TGTGCCAGCAGCCAAGGTCGCACTAGCGGGGAGGCAGATACGCAGTATTTT.

This clonotype was seen more than once but under ten times. A much more abundant neighbour one base away suggests this may be a read error. The CDR3 spells CASSLRTGPKDTQYF. CDR3 DNA: TGTGCCAGCAGCTTGAGGACAGGTCCTAAAGATACGCAGTATTTT. The rearrangement uses TRBV7-6 and TRBJ2-3; TRBD1 agrees at 7 bases. Unmatched junction bases numbered 8, after V lost 3 bases and J lost 5 bases. This CDR3 is 15 amino acids long. Germline V gene data show CDR1 as SGHVS and CDR2 as FNYEAQ.

Points on this clonotype: A much larger clone is a single base away; this may be a read error. V usage is TRBV5-1 and J usage is TRBJ2-1; no clear D. The J call may not be correct, given that the DNA end is closer to TRBJ2-7. Germline V gives CDR1 SGHRS, CDR2 YFSETQ. This CDR3 is built from 16 residues. This CDR3 is CASSLMASSSYNEQYF. CDR3 sequence (DNA): TGCGCCAGCAGCTTAATGGCGTCGAGCTCCTACAATGAGCAGTACTTC.

This clonotype was seen ten or more times. The V gene is TRBV30, the J gene TRBJ2-5, with D possibly being TRBD1 (6 bases). V lost 3 bases and J 4 bases, leaving 12 bases between the germline ends. The CDR3 spans 13 residues. The germline CDR1 and CDR2 sequences are GTSNPN and SVGIG (reference sequence). CDR3 nucleotide sequence: TGTGCCTGGAGAACGGGACAAAGAGAGACCCAGTACTTC. As protein: CAWRTGQRETQYF.

This clonotype has a count of ten or more. The chain uses TRBV2 and TRBJ2-3, with D possibly TRBD1 on 6 matching bases. Germline values: CDR1 SNHLY, CDR2 FYNNEI. V was pared by 2 bases and J by 2 bases, with 14 bases between. This CDR3 region has 16 residues. CDR3 nucleotides: TGTGCCAGCAGTGAATCGGACAGCAGTTACACAGATACGCAGTATTTT. Its protein product is CASSESDSSYTDTQYF.

J is TRBJ1-2 and V is TRBV7-2, with 10 bases matching TRBD1. Germline V gene data show CDR1 as SGHTA and CDR2 as FQGNSA. This CDR3 has 16 amino acids. With V trimmed by 1 base and J by 7 bases, 9 bases remained unmatched. The CDR3 loop is CASSLGTGGEMGGYTF. CDR3 sequence (DNA): TGTGCCAGCAGCTTAGGGACAGGGGGGGAAATGGGTGGCTACACCTTC. The full variable domain, rest sourced from reference TRBV7-2 and TRBJ1-2, is GAGVSQSPSNKVTEKGKDVELRCDPISGHTALYWYRQSLGQGLEFLIYFQGNSAPDKSGLPSDRFSAERTGGSVSTLTIQRTQQEDSAVYLCASSLGTGGEMGGYTFGSGTRLTVV.

The chain combines TRBV9 with TRBJ2-3; 13 positions agree with TRBD2. Looked up from germline, CDR1 is SGDLS and CDR2 is YYNGEE. After removal of 3 bases from V and 5 bases from J, the junction contained 3 bases not matched to a gene. The CDR3 has 15 amino acids. Here the CDR3 reads CASSGTSGGQDTQYF. The CDR3 DNA sequence: TGTGCCAGCAGCGGGACTAGCGGGGGACAAGATACGCAGTATTTT.

The rearrangement uses TRBV20-1 and TRBJ1-5; no clear D gene. This CDR3 has 15 residues. Germline CDR1 DFQATT, CDR2 SNEGSKA (reference sequence). Trimming took off 3 bases at V and 2 bases at J, with 14 bases between the two ends. CDR3 residues: CSASDAGLGNQPQHF. The CDR3 DNA is TGCAGTGCTAGTGACGCGGGATTGGGCAATCAGCCCCAGCATTTT.

This clonotype has just a few counts. The chain combines TRBV20-1 with TRBJ1-1, with 10 positions matching TRBD1. The CDR3 extends over 16 amino acids. The V and J ends lost 0 bases and 3 bases, in that order; junction bases with no gene match: 7. Germline V gene data show CDR1 as DFQATT and CDR2 as SNEGSKA (reference sequence). CDR3 loop: CSARDLRTGGDTEAFF. DNA for the CDR3: TGCAGTGCTAGAGATCTGAGGACAGGGGGGGACACTGAAGCTTTCTTT.

Only a few counts were recorded for this clonotype. This chain links TRBV3-1 with TRBJ2-5; the D gene is possibly TRBD2 (6 bases). Germline V gives CDR1 LGHDT, CDR2 YNNKEL (reference sequence). CDR3 size: 11 residues. The CDR3 coding sequence is TGTGTCGCGGGGCGACAAGAGACCCAGTACTTC. Protein: CVAGRQETQYF.